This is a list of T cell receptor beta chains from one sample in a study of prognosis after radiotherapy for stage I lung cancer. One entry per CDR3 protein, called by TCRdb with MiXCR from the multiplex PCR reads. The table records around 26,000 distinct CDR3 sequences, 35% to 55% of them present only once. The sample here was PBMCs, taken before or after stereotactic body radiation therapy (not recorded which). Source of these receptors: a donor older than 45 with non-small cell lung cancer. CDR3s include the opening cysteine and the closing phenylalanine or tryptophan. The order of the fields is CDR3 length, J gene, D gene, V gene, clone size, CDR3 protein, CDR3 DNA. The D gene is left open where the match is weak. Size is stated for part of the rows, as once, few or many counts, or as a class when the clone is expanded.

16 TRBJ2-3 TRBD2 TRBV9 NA CASSVGGGSVGDTQYF TGTGCCAGCAGCGTAGGGGGCGGGAGCGTCGGAGATACGCAGTATTTT
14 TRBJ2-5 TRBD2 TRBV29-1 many CSVGTSGREETQYF TGCAGCGTGGGGACTAGCGGGAGGGAAGAGACCCAGTACTTC
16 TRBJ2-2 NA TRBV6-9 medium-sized CASSLSRRAGTGELFF TGTGCCAGCAGTTTATCTCGGCGAGCCGGCACCGGGGAGCTGTTTTTT
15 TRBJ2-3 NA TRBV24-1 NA CATSAPGLFWDTQYF TGTGCCACCAGTGCCCCGGGACTCTTTTGGGATACGCAGTATTTT
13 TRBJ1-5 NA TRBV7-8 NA CASRFRGGQTQHF TGTGCCAGCAGATTCCGGGGCGGCCAGACCCAGCATTTT
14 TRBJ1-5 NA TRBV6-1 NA CASSSGTVNQPQHF TGTGCCAGCAGTTCCGGGACGGTTAATCAGCCCCAGCATTTT
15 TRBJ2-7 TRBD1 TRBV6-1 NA CASSLGTGGGYEQYF TGTGCCAGCAGCCTCGGGACAGGGGGCGGCTACGAGCAGTACTTC
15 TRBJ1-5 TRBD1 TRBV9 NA CASSHTGGRNQPQHF TGTGCCAGCAGCCACACAGGGGGCCGCAATCAGCCCCAGCATTTT
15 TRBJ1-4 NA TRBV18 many CASSPQGSFAEKLFF TGTGCCAGCTCACCCCAGGGTTCGTTTGCTGAAAAACTGTTTTTT
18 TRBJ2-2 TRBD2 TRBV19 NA CASTPREGAGGFAGELFF TGTGCCAGTACCCCCCGCGAGGGAGCGGGAGGGTTCGCCGGGGAGCTGTTTTTT
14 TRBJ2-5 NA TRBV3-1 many CASSSGGALETQYF TGTGCCAGCAGCTCTGGGGGGGCGCTCGAGACCCAGTACTTC
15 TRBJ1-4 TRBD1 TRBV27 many CASRQRGQTNEKLFF TGTGCCAGCAGACAACGGGGACAGACTAATGAAAAACTGTTTTTT